This T cell receptor (beta chain) was recovered during a study of T cell responses to AZD1222 COVID-19 vaccine. The repertoire was sequenced with immunoSEQ multiplex PCR; TCRdb's copy has only in-frame clones and lacks some. The table shows 95,000 to 150,000 clones, with roughly nine tenths occurring only once. Trimming cost V 6 bases and J 8 bases; bases outside gene matches: 6. This CDR3 contains 14 residues. Germline values: CDR1 LNHDA, CDR2 SQIVND (reference sequence). Sequences were derived from peripheral blood, sampled on day 0 of AZD1222 vaccination. The TCR comes from an adult in good health. The chain joins TRBV19 to TRBJ1-6; TRBD1 aligns across 8 bases. The CDR3 DNA is TGTGCCAGTAGAACAGGGGGAATCGATTCACCCCTCCACTTT. Its translation: CASRTGGIDSPLHF.